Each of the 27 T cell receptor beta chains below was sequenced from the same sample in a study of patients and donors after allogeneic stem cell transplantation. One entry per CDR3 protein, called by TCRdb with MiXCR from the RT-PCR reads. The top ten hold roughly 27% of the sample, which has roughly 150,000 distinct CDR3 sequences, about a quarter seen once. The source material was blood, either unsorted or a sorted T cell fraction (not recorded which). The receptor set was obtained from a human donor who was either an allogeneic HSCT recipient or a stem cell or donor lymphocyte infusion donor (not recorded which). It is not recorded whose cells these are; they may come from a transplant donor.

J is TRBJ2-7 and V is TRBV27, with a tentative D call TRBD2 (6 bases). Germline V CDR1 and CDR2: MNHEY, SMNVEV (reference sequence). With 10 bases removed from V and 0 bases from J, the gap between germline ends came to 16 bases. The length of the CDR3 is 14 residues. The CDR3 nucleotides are TGTGCCACAGGCGGGAAACCGAGCTCCTACGAGCAGTACTTC. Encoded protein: CATGGKPSSYEQYF.

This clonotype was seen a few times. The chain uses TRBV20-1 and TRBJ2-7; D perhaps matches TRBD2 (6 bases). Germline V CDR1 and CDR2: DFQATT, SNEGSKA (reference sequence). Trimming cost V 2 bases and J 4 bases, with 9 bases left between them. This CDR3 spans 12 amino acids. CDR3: CSARSGDYEQYF. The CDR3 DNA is TGCAGTGCTAGATCGGGGGATTACGAGCAGTACTTC.

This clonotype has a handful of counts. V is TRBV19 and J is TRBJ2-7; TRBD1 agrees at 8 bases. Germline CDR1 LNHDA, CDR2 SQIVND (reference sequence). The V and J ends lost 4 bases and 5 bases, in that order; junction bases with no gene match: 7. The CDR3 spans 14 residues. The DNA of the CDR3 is TGTGCCAGTAGTACCCAGGGGGCGCCCCACGAGCAGTACTTC. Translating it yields CASSTQGAPHEQYF.

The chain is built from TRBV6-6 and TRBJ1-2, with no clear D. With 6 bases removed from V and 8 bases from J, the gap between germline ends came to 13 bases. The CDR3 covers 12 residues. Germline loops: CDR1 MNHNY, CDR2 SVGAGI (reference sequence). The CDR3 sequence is CASSYLEMGYTF. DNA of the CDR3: TGTGCCAGCAGCTACCTGGAGATGGGCTACACCTTC.

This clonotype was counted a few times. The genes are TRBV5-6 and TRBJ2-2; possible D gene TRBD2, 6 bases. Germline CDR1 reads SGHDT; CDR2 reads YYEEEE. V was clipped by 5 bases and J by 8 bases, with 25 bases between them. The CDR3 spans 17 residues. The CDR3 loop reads CASRAGRDPTLPGELFF. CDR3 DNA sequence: TGTGCCAGCAGAGCGGGTCGGGACCCTACTTTACCGGGGGAGCTGTTTTTT.

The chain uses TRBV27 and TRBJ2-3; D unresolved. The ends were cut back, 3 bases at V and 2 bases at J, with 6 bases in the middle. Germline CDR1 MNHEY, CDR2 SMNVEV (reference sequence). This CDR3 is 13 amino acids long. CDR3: CASSFTVTDTQYF. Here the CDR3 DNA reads TGTGCCAGCAGTTTTACGGTCACAGATACGCAGTATTTT.

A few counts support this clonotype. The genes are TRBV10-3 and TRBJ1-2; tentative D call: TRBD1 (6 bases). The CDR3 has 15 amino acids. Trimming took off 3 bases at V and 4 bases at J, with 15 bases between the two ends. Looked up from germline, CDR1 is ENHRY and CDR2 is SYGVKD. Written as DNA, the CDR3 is TGTGCCATCAGTGATTCGACAGGCCCCCCCTATGGCTACACCTTC. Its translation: CAISDSTGPPYGYTF.

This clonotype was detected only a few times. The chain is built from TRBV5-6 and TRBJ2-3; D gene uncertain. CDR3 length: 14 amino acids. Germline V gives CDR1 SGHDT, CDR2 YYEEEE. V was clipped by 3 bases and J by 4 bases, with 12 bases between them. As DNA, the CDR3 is TGTGCCAGCAGCTCTTCTAGTCTCTCAGATACGCAGTATTTT. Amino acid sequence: CASSSSSLSDTQYF.

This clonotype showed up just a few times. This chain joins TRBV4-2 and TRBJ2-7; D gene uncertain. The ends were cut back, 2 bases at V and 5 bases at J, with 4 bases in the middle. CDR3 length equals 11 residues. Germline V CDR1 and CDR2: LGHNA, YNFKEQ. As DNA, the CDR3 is TGTGCCAGCAGCCAATTGCACGAGCAGTACTTC. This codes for CASSQLHEQYF.

CDR3 amino acids: CASSLGASGGAEDTQYF. For the CDR3, the DNA is TGTGCCAGCAGCTTAGGAGCTAGCGGGGGGGCAGAGGATACGCAGTATTTT. V gene TRBV7-8 combines with J gene TRBJ2-3, with TRBD2 identical over 12 bases. This CDR3 region has 17 residues. Per the germline V gene, CDR1 is SGHVS and CDR2 is FQNEAQ. The J segment lost 6 bases and the V segment lost 1 base, leaving 8 bases of the junction unmatched.

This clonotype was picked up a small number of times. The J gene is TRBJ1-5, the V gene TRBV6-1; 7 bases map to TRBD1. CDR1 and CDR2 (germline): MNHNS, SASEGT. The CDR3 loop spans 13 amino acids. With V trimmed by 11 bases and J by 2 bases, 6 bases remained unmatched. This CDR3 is CAGNRGRNQPQHF. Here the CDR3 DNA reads TGTGCCGGAAACAGGGGACGCAATCAGCCCCAGCATTTT.

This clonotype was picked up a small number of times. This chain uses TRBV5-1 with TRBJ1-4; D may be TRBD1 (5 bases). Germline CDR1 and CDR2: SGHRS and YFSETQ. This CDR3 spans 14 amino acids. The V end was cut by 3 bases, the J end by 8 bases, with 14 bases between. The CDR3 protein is CASSSSGTGEKLFF. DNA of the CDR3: TGCGCCAGCAGCTCTTCGGGGACCGGAGAAAAACTGTTTTTT.

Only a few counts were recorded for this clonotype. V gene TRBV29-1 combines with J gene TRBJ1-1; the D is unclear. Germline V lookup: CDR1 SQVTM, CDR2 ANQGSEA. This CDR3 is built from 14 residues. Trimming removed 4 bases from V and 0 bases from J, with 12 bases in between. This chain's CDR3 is CSVATGRLNTEAFF. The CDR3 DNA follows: TGCAGCGTTGCTACCGGCAGGTTGAACACTGAAGCTTTCTTT.

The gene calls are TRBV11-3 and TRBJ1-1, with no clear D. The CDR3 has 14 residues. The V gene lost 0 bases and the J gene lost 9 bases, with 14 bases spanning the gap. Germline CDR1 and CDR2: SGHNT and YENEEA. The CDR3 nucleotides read TGTGCCAGCAGCTTAGACCCGGGCGAGGAAAAAGCTTTCTTT. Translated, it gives CASSLDPGEEKAFF.

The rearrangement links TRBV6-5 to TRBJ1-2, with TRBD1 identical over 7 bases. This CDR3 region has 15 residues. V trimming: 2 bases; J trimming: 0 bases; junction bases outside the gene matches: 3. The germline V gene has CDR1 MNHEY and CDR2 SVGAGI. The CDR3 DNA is TGTGCCAGCAGTTACATGGGACAGCCTAACTATGGCTACACCTTC. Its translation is CASSYMGQPNYGYTF.

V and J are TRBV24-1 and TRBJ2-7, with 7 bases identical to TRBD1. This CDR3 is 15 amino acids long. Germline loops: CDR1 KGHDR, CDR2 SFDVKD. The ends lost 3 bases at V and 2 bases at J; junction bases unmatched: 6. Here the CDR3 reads CATSDGRDSPYEQYF. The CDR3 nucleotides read TGTGCCACCAGTGATGGCCGGGACAGTCCCTACGAGCAGTACTTC.

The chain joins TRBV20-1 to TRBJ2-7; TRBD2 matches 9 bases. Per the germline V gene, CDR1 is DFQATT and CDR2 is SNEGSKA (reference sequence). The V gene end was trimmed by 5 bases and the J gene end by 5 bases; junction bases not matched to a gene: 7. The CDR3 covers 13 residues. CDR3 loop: CSAVAGDFDEQYF. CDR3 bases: TGCAGTGCTGTAGCGGGAGATTTCGACGAGCAGTACTTC.

The CDR3 region has the DNA TGTGCCAGCAGTTCCCAGGACAGGAATGAAAAACTGTTTTTT. Translating it yields CASSSQDRNEKLFF. This sequence joins TRBV6-5 and TRBJ1-4; 7 bases are a match to TRBD1. Germline values: CDR1 MNHEY, CDR2 SVGAGI. The J segment lost 5 bases and the V segment lost 4 bases, leaving 4 bases of the junction unmatched. CDR3 length: 14 amino acids.

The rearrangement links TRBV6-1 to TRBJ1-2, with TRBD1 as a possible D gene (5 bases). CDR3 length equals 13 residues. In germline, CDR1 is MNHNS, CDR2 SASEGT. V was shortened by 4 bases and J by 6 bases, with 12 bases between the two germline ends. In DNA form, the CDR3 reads TGTGCCAGCAGTGGATCGGGACTACATGGCTACACCTTC. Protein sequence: CASSGSGLHGYTF.

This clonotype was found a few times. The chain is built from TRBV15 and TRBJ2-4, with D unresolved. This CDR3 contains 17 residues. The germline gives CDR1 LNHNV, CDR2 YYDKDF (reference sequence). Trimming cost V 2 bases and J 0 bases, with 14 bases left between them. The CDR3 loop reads CATSRTGPNLAKNIQYF. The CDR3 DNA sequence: TGTGCCACCAGCAGAACCGGGCCCAATCTAGCCAAAAACATTCAGTACTTC.

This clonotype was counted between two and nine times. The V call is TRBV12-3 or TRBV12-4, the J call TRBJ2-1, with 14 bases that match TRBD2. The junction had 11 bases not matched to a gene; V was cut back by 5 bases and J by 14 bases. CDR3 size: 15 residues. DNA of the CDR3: TGTGCCAGCAGTGCCCGACTAGCGGGAGGGGCGACGGAGTTCTTC. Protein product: CASSARLAGGATEFF.

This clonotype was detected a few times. CDR3 residues: CASSHADGLDEQYF. In DNA form, the CDR3 reads TGTGCCAGCAGCCATGCGGACGGGCTCGACGAGCAGTACTTC. The chain joins TRBV3-1 to TRBJ2-7; D gene uncertain. V lost 3 bases to trimming and J lost 5 bases, with 14 bases between them. The CDR3 spans 14 residues. Germline V gives CDR1 LGHDT, CDR2 YNNKEL (reference sequence).

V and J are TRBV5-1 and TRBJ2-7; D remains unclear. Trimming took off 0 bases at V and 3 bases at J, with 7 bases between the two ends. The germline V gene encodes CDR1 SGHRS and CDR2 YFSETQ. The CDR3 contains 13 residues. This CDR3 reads CASSLGTIYEQYF. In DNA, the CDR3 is TGCGCCAGCAGCTTGGGCACGATCTACGAGCAGTACTTC.

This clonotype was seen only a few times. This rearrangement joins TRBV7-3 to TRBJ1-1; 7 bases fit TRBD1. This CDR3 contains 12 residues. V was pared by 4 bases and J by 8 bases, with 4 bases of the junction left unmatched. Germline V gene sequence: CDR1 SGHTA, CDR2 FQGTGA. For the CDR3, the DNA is TGTGCCAGCAGCTCCCTACAGGGGGAAGCTTTCTTT. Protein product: CASSSLQGEAFF.

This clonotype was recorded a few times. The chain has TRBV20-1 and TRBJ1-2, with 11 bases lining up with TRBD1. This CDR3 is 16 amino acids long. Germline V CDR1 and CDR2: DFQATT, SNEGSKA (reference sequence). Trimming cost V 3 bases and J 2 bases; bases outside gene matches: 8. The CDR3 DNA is TGCAGTGCTAGTACCGGGACAGGGGGAAAAAACTATGGCTACACCTTC. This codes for CSASTGTGGKNYGYTF.

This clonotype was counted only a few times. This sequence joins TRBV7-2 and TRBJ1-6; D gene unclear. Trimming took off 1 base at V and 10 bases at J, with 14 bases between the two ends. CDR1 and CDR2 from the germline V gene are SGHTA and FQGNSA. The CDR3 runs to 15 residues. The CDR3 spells CASSLVSLDTSPLHF. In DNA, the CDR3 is TGTGCCAGCAGCTTAGTATCCCTCGATACCTCACCCCTCCACTTT.

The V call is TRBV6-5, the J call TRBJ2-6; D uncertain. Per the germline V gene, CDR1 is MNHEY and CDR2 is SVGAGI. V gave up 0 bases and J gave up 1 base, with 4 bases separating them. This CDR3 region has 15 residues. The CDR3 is CASSYSKSGANVLTF. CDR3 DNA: TGTGCCAGCAGTTACTCTAAATCTGGGGCCAACGTCCTGACTTTC.